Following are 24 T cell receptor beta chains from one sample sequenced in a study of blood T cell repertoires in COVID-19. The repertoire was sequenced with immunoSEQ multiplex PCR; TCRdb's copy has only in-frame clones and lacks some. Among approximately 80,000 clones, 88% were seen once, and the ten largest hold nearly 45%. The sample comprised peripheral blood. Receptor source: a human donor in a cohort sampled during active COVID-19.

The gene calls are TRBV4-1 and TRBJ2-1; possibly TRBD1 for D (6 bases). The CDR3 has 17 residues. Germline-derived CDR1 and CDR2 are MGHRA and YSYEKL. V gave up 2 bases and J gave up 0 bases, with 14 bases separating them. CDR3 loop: CASSQSLYRDSYNEQFF. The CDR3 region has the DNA TGCGCCAGCAGCCAATCATTGTACAGGGACTCCTACAATGAGCAGTTCTTC.

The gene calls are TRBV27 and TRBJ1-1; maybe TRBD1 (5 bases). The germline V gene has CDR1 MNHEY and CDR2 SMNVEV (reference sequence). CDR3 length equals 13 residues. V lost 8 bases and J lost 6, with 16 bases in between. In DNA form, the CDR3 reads TGTGCCAGCGGCAGCGGCGGGGCGGCTGAAGCTTTCTTT. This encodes CASGSGGAAEAFF.

DNA of the CDR3: TGTGCCAGTAGTATTAGGTCCGGGACTAGCAGCATTCGCACAGATACGCAGTATTTT. It encodes CASSIRSGTSSIRTDTQYF. The rearrangement links TRBV19 to TRBJ2-3; 9 bases agree with TRBD2. CDR3 size: 19 residues. V trimming: 3 bases; J trimming: 1 base; junction bases outside the gene matches: 14. Germline loops: CDR1 LNHDA, CDR2 SQIVND (reference sequence). Drawing the rest from reference TRBV19 and TRBJ2-3, the complete variable domain is DGGITQSPKYLFRKEGQNVTLSCEQNLNHDAMYWYRQDPGQGLRLIYYSQIVNDFQKGDIAEGYSVSREKKESFPLTVTSAQKNPTAFYLCASSIRSGTSSIRTDTQYFGPGTRLTVL.

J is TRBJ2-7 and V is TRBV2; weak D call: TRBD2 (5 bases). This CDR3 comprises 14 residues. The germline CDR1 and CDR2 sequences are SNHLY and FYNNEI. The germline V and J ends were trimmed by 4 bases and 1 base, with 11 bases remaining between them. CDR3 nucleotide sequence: TGTGCCAGCAGTGGTGGGAGTCTTTCCTACGAGCAGTACTTC. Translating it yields CASSGGSLSYEQYF.

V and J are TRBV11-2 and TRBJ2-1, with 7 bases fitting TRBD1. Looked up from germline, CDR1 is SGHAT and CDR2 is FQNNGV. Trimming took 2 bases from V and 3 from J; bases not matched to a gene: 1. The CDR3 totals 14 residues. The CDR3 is CASSLQGVYNEQFF. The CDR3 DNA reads TGTGCCAGCAGCTTACAGGGGGTCTACAATGAGCAGTTCTTC.

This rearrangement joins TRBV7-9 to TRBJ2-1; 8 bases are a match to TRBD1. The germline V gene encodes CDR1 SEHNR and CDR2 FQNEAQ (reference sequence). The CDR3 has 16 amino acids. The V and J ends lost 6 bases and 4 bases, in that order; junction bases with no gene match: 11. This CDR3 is CASSLGDRGRYNEQFF. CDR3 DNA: TGTGCCAGCAGTCTCGGCGACAGGGGCCGGTACAATGAGCAGTTCTTC.

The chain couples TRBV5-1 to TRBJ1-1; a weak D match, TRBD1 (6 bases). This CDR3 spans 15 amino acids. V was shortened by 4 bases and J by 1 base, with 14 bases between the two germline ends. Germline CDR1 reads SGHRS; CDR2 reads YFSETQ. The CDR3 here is CASSRSGTQNTEAFF. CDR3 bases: TGCGCCAGCAGCAGATCCGGGACACAGAACACTGAAGCTTTCTTT.

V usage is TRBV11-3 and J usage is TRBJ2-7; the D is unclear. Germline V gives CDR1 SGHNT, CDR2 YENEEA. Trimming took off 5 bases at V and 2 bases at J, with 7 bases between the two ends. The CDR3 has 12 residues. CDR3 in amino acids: CASSPRTYEQYF. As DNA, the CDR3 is TGTGCCAGCAGCCCTAGGACCTACGAGCAGTACTTC.

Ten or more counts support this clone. The CDR3 sequence: CASSFARAGVPNSPLHF. CDR3 sequence (DNA): TGCGCCAGCAGCTTCGCCCGGGCAGGGGTCCCTAATTCACCCCTCCACTTT. This chain uses TRBV5-1 with TRBJ1-6; D is perhaps TRBD1 (6 bases). Looked up from germline, CDR1 is SGHRS and CDR2 is YFSETQ. There are 17 residues in the CDR3. The V end lost 2 bases, the J end lost 6 bases, and 18 bases lay between the germline ends.

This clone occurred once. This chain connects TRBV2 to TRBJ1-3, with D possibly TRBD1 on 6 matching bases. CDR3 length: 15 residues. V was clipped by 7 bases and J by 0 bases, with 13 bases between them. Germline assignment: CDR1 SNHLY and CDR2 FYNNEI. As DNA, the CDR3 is TGTGCCAGCACATCAGGGGTCCTCTCTGGAAACACCATATATTTT. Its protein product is CASTSGVLSGNTIYF.

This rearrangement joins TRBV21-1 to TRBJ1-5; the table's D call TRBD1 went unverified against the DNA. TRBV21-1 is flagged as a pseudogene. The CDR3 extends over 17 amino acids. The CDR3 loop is CASSKAYHRALNQPQHF. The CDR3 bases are TGTGCCAGCAGCAAAGCATACCACAGGGCCCTCAATCAGCCCCAGCATTTT.

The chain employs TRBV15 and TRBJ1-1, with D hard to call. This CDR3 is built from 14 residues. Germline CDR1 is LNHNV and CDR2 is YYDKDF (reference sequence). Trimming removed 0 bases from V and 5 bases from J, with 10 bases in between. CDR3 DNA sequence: TGTGCCACCAGCAGAGATTTGAGGGTTACTGAAGCTTTCTTT. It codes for CATSRDLRVTEAFF.

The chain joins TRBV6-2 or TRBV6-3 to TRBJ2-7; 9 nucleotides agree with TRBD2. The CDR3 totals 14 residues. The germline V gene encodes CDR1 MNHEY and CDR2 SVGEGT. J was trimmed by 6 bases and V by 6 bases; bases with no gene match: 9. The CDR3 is CASRPTSGLGEQYF. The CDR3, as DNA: TGTGCCAGCAGACCTACTAGCGGGCTAGGCGAGCAGTACTTC.

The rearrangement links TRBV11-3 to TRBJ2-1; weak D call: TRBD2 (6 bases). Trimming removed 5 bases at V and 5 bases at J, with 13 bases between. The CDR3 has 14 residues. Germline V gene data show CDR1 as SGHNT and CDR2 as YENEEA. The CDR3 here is CASSPGTVNNEQFF. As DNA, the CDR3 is TGTGCCAGCAGCCCCGGGACTGTGAACAATGAGCAGTTCTTC.

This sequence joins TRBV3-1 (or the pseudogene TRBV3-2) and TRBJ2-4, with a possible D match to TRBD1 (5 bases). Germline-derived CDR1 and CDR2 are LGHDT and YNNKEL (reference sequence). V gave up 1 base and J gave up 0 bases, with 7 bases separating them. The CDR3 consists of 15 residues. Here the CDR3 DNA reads TGTGCCAGCAGCCAAGCAGACAGAGCCAAAAACATTCAGTACTTC. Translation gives CASSQADRAKNIQYF.

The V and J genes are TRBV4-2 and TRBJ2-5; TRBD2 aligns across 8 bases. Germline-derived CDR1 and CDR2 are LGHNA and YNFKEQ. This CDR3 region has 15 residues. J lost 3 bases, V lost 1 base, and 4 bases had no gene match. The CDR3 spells CASSQASGGKETQYF. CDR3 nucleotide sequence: TGTGCCAGCAGCCAAGCGTCGGGGGGGAAAGAGACCCAGTACTTC.

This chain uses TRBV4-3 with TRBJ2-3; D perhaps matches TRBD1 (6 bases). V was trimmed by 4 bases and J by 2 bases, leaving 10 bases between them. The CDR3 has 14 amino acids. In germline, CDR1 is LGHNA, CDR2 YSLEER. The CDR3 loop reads CASSRRTATDTQYF. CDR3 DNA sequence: TGCGCCAGCAGCCGACGGACAGCCACAGATACGCAGTATTTT.

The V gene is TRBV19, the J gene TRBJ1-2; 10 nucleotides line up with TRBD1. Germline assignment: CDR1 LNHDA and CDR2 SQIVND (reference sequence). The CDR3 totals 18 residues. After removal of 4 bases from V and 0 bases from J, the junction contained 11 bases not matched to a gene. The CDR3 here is CASSTPPGQGGTNYGYTF. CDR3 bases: TGTGCCAGTAGTACCCCCCCAGGACAGGGGGGCACTAACTATGGCTACACCTTC.

The CDR3 nucleotides are TGTGCCAGCAGCTTTGGCTCGGGAAAAACGTATGGCTACACCTTC. It yields the protein CASSFGSGKTYGYTF. V usage is TRBV5-4 and J usage is TRBJ1-2; D remains ambiguous. The CDR3 runs 15 residues. V gave up 2 bases and J gave up 5 bases, with 16 bases separating them. Germline lookup yields CDR1 SGHNT and CDR2 YYREEE (reference sequence).

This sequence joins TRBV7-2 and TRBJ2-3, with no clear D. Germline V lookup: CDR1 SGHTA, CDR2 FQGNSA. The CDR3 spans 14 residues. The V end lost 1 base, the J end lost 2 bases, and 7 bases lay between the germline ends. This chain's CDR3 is CASSLGEDTDTQYF. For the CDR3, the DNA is TGTGCCAGCAGCTTAGGAGAGGACACAGATACGCAGTATTTT.

The CDR3 region is CASSPRDKVGGYTF. The CDR3 bases are TGTGCCAGCTCACCCCGGGACAAAGTAGGCGGCTACACCTTC. The V gene is TRBV18, the J gene TRBJ1-2; the D gene is possibly TRBD1 (6 bases). Germline lookup yields CDR1 KGHSH and CDR2 LQKENI. There are 14 residues in the CDR3. V lost 3 bases to trimming and J lost 8 bases, with 16 bases between them.

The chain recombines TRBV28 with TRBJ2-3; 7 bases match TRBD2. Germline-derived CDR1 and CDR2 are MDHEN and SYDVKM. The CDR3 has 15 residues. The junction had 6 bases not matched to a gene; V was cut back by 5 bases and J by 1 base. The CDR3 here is CASSESSGRTDTQYF. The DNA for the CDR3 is TGTGCCAGCAGTGAGTCTAGCGGTCGCACAGATACGCAGTATTTT.

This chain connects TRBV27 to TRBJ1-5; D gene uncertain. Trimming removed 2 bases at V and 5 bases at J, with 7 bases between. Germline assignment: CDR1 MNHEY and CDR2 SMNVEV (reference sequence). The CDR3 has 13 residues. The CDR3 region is CASSLRQDQPQHF. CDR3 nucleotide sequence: TGTGCCAGCAGTTTAAGGCAGGATCAGCCCCAGCATTTT.

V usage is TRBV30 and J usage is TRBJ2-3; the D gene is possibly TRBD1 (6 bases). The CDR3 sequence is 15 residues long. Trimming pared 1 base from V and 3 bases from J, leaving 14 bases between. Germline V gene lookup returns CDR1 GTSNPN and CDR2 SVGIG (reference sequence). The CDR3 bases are TGTGCCTGGAGTGGAGGGGGAAAGGGGACAGATACGCAGTATTTT. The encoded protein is CAWSGGGKGTDTQYF.